This entry lists 17 T cell receptor beta chains sequenced from one sample in a study of T cells in Graves' hyperthyroidism and ophthalmopathy (dated by TCRdb to about 2019). The library relied on multiplex PCR. Sequenced on an Illumina HiSeq 2000. TCR beta CDR3 regions were amplified from RNA transcripts. The TCR CDR3 was subjected to a first round of RT-PCR using the HTBI primer set and the Qiagen OneStep RT-PCR kit. TCRdb reprocessing: public reads trimmed at Q25 with fastp, clones called with MiXCR, in-frame beta chains kept. Duplicate CDR3 protein sequences are folded into a single record with the most common DNA and genes. Within this sample are 500,000 to 700,000 distinct CDR3 sequences, with roughly a sixth of them counted one time only. About 20% of the sample rests with the top ten. Source material: blood. The receptors come from a woman in her late teens or twenties with Graves' hyperthyroidism.

This clonotype was counted a few times. V gene TRBV2 combines with J gene TRBJ1-1; D remains ambiguous. This CDR3 region has 17 residues. CDR1 is SNHLY, CDR2 FYNNEI, per germline. Trimming removed 6 bases from V and 0 bases from J, with 20 bases in between. The CDR3 spells CASSPGWKGGMNTEAFF. CDR3 sequence (DNA): TGTGCCAGCAGCCCTGGATGGAAGGGCGGGATGAACACTGAAGCTTTCTTT.

This clonotype was recorded a few times. The J gene is TRBJ2-7, the V gene TRBV6-2 or TRBV6-3; D is possibly TRBD1 (6 bases). CDR3 length: 16 amino acids. In germline, CDR1 is MNHEY, CDR2 SVGEGT. V was pared by 0 bases and J by 6 bases, with 18 bases between. As DNA, the CDR3 is TGTGCCAGCAGTTACTCCCCGCAACAGGGCGCTTTCGAGCAGTACTTC. Its translation: CASSYSPQQGAFEQYF.

This clonotype was seen only a few times. The chain combines TRBV5-6 with TRBJ2-7; TRBD1 agrees at 10 bases. The CDR3 runs to 13 residues. CDR1 is SGHDT, CDR2 YYEEEE, per germline. Trimming at V came to 6 bases and at J to 7 bases, leaving 7 bases not matched to a gene. This CDR3 is CASTGTGVGEQYF. CDR3 bases: TGTGCCAGCACCGGGACAGGGGTAGGAGAGCAGTACTTC.

This chain joins TRBV6-2 or TRBV6-3 and TRBJ2-4; 8 bases map to TRBD1. Germline V gene data show CDR1 as MNHEY and CDR2 as SVGEGT. Unmatched junction bases numbered 11, after V lost 8 bases and J lost 2 bases. This CDR3 contains 16 residues. CDR3: CASRLDRVGSKNIQYF. As DNA, the CDR3 is TGTGCCAGCCGCTTGGACAGGGTTGGATCCAAAAACATTCAGTACTTC.

Note on this clonotype: This may be a read error: a much more frequent sequence differs by one nucleotide. The rearrangement links TRBV28 to TRBJ2-1, with 7 bases that match TRBD1. The J call could be wrong; TRBJ2-7 is a better fit for the DNA end. This CDR3 has 16 residues. Germline CDR1 and CDR2: MDHEN and SYDVKM. The CDR3 is CASSPLTGDPYNEQYF. CDR3 nucleotide sequence: TGTGCCAGCAGTCCCCTTACAGGGGACCCTTACAATGAGCAGTACTTC.

To note about this clonotype: A much more abundant neighbour one base away suggests this may be a read error. The chain joins TRBV5-1 to TRBJ2-1, with 8 bases that match TRBD2. Germline lookup yields CDR1 SGHRS and CDR2 YFSETQ. The CDR3 has 15 amino acids. The CDR3 region has the DNA TGCGTCAGCAGAAGGAGCGGGAGCTCCTACAATGAGCAGTTCTTC. Its protein product is CVSRRSGSSYNEQFF.

This clonotype appeared many times. The rearrangement joins TRBV20-1 to TRBJ2-7; no clear D gene. Germline V gene data show CDR1 as DFQATT and CDR2 as SNEGSKA (reference sequence). V lost 3 bases and J 2 bases, leaving 11 bases between the germline ends. The CDR3 totals 13 residues. CDR3 nucleotide sequence: TGCAGTGCTAGTATAGTGGGAACCTACGAGCAGTACTTC. Translation: CSASIVGTYEQYF.

This clonotype has more than one count but fewer than ten. V gene TRBV14 combines with J gene TRBJ1-2; no reliable D call. The CDR3 runs to 14 residues. The germline CDR1 and CDR2 sequences are SGHDN and FVKESK. V was shortened by 5 bases and J by 4 bases, with 14 bases between the two germline ends. CDR3 loop: CASSAGARSYGYTF. Written as DNA, the CDR3 is TGTGCCAGCAGCGCGGGCGCCAGGAGCTATGGCTACACCTTC.

This chain links TRBV4-1 with TRBJ2-2, with a weak D call TRBD1 (5 bases). V was shortened by 3 bases and J by 5 bases, with 10 bases between the two germline ends. Germline V gives CDR1 MGHRA, CDR2 YSYEKL. There are 14 residues in the CDR3. CDR3 sequence: CASSQTEITGELFF. The DNA for the CDR3 is TGCGCCAGCAGCCAGACAGAGATTACCGGGGAGCTGTTTTTT.

The table lists this clonotype with many counts. V and J are TRBV7-9 and TRBJ2-5, with TRBD2 identical over 10 bases. This CDR3 region has 14 residues. CDR1 SEHNR and CDR2 FQNEAQ come from the germline V gene (reference sequence). The ends lost 7 bases at V and 2 bases at J; junction bases unmatched: 4. CDR3 region: CASTELAGQETQYF. DNA of the CDR3: TGTGCCAGCACCGAACTAGCGGGGCAAGAGACCCAGTACTTC.

This clonotype was seen a handful of times. This chain joins TRBV29-1 and TRBJ2-1, with 7 bases lining up with TRBD2. Germline CDR1 and CDR2: SQVTM and ANQGSEA. J gave up 4 bases and V 3 bases, and 6 bases lay outside the gene matches. The CDR3 sequence is 14 residues long. DNA for the CDR3: TGCAGCGTTGATGGGCAGGGACTATACAATGAGCAGTTCTTC. This gives the protein CSVDGQGLYNEQFF.

This clonotype occurred many times. The chain combines TRBV5-4 with TRBJ2-3; no clear D gene. CDR3 length: 14 residues. The V gene's germline CDR1 is SGHNT and CDR2 YYREEE (reference sequence). V lost 0 bases to trimming and J lost 3 bases, with 8 bases between them. The CDR3 bases are TGTGCCAGCAGCTTGGAGTCTGGGACAGATACGCAGTATTTT. Amino acid sequence: CASSLESGTDTQYF.

The genes are TRBV11-2 and TRBJ2-3, with TRBD2 identical over 7 bases. Germline V gives CDR1 SGHAT, CDR2 FQNNGV. V was pared by 5 bases and J by 0 bases, with 11 bases of the junction left unmatched. The CDR3 runs to 17 residues. As DNA, the CDR3 is TGTGCCAGCAGCCTAGCTTGGGCTAGCGGTAGCACAGATACGCAGTATTTT. Amino acid sequence: CASSLAWASGSTDTQYF.

Worth noting for this clonotype: A read error is possible here, since a much larger clone lies one base away. This chain links TRBV5-1 with TRBJ2-1; 8 bases are a match to TRBD2. Germline V gene sequence: CDR1 SGHRS, CDR2 YFSETQ. There are 13 residues in the CDR3. V lost 7 bases, J lost 8 bases, and 8 bases stayed unmatched. DNA for the CDR3: TGCGCCAGCGGCTGGACTAGCCTCTATGAGCAGTTCTTC. As protein: CASGWTSLYEQFF.

This clonotype has at least ten counts. V usage is TRBV7-2 and J usage is TRBJ2-1, with 9 bases that match TRBD2. Germline CDR1 SGHTA, CDR2 FQGNSA. The CDR3 is 16 residues long. V lost 1 base, J lost 3 bases, and 4 bases stayed unmatched. This CDR3 reads CASSLGTSAIYNEQFF. CDR3 sequence (DNA): TGTGCCAGCAGCTTAGGGACTAGCGCTATCTACAATGAGCAGTTCTTC. Combining the CDR3 with reference TRBV7-2 and TRBJ2-1 gives the whole variable domain GAGVSQSPSNKVTEKGKDVELRCDPISGHTALYWYRQSLGQGLEFLIYFQGNSAPDKSGLPSDRFSAERTGGSVSTLTIQRTQQEDSAVYLCASSLGTSAIYNEQFFGPGTRLTVL.

This clonotype has just a few counts. The CDR3 is CAISAAYEQYF. DNA for the CDR3: TGTGCCATCAGTGCGGCCTACGAGCAGTACTTC. V and J are TRBV10-3 and TRBJ2-7; D gene unclear. From germline, CDR1 is ENHRY and CDR2 SYGVKD. CDR3 length: 11 residues. Trimming took off 4 bases at V and 2 bases at J, with 3 bases between the two ends.

A few counts support this clonotype. This chain connects TRBV5-1 to TRBJ2-1; 7 bases match TRBD2. Germline V lookup: CDR1 SGHRS, CDR2 YFSETQ. The trim removed 3 bases at V and 5 bases at J, leaving 2 bases unmatched. The CDR3 consists of 13 residues. The CDR3 DNA is TGCGCCAGCAGCTCCCTAGCGGACAATGAGCAGTTCTTC. Translation: CASSSLADNEQFF.